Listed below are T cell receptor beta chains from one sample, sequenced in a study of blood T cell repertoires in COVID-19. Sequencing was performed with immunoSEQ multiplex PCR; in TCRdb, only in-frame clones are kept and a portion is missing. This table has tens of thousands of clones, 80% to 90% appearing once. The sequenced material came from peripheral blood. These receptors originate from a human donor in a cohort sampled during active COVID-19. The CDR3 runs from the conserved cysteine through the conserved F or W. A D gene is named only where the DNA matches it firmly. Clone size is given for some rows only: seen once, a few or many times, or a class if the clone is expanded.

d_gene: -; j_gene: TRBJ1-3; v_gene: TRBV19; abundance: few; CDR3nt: TGTGCCAGTAGTATAAAGGACAACTCTGGAAACACCATATATTTT; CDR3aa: CASSIKDNSGNTIYF
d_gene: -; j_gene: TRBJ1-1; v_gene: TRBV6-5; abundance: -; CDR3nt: TGTGCCAGCAGCCCCAGACAGAACACTGAAGCTTTCTTT; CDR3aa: CASSPRQNTEAFF
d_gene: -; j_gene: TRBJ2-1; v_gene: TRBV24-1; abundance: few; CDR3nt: TGTGCCACCAGTGATTTGGGGGGGAATGAGCAGTTCTTC; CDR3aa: CATSDLGGNEQFF
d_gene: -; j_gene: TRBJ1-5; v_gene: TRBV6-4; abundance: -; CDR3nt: TGTGCCAGCAGTGTACAGGAGCATCAGCCCCAGCATTTT; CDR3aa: CASSVQEHQPQHF
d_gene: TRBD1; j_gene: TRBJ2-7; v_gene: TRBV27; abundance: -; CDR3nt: TGTGCCAGCAGTTCAACAGGGGACGAGCAGTACTTC; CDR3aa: CASSSTGDEQYF
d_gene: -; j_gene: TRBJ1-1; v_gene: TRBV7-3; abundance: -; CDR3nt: TGTGCCAGCAGCTTAACGGGGGGAAAGGACACTGAAGCTTTCTTT; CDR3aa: CASSLTGGKDTEAFF
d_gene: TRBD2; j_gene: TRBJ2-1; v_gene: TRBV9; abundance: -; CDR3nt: TGTGCCGCAGGGGGTAGCGGGGGGCCCGCCTACAATGAGCAGTTCTTC; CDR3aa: CAAGGSGGPAYNEQFF
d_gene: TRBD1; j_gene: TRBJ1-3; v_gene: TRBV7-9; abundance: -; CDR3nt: TGTGCCAGCAGCCCCGGCCCCGTAACAGGGGGTCGTGGAAACACCATATATTTT; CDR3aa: CASSPGPVTGGRGNTIYF
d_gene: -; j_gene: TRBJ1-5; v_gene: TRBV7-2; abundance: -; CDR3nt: TGTGCCAGCAGCTTAGTCACAGGGTCTCAGCCCCAGCATTTT; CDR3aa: CASSLVTGSQPQHF
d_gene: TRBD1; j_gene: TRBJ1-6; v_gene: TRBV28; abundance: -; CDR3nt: TGTGCCAGCAGTGCCAGGGGGACCTATAATTCACCCCTCCACTTT; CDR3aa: CASSARGTYNSPLHF
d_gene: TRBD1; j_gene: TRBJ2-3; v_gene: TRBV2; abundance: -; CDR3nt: TGTGCCCAGACAGGGGATAGCACAGATACGCAGTATTTT; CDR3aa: CAQTGDSTDTQYF
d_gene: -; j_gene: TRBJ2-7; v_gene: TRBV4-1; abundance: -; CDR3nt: TGCGCCAGCCTTTGCAGGCAGGCGACCTACGAGCAGTACTTC; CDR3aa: CASLCRQATYEQYF
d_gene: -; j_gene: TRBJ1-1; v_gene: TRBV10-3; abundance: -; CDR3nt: TGTGCCATCAGTGAGGTCCTTGAGGGACAAAACACTGAAGCTTTCTTT; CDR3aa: CAISEVLEGQNTEAFF
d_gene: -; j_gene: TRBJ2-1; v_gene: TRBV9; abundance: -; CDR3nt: TGTGCCAGCAGCGGGGGGGCCTACAATGAGCAGTTCTTC; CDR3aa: CASSGGAYNEQFF
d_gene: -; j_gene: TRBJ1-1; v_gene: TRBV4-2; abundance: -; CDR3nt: TGTGCCAGCAGCCAGTACGGCGGACTAGGGGACACTGAAGCTTTCTTT; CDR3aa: CASSQYGGLGDTEAFF
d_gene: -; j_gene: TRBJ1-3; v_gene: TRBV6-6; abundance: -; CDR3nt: TGTGCCAGCGGCCCATCGGCAGGTGAAGTGGGAAACACCATATATTTT; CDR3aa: CASGPSAGEVGNTIYF
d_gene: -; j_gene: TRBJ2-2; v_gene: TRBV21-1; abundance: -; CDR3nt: TGTGCCAGCTCCCTGTTTTTCGGGGTTCTGCACACCGGGGAGCTGTTTTTT; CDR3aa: CASSLFFGVLHTGELFF
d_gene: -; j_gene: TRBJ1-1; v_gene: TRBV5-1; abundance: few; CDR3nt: TGCGCCAGCAGCCCGAGGGGGGGACCGAACACTGAAGCTTTCTTT; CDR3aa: CASSPRGGPNTEAFF